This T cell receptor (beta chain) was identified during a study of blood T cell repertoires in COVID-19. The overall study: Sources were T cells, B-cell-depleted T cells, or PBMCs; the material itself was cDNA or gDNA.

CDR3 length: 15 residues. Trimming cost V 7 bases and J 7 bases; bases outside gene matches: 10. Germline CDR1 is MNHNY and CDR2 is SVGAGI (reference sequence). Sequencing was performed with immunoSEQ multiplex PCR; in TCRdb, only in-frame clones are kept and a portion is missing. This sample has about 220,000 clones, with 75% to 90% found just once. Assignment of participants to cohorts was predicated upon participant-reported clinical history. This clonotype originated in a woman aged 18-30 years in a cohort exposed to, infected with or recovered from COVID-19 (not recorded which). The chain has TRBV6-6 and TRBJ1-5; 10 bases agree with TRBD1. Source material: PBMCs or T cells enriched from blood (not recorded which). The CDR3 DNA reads TGTGCCAGCACCCAACCCAGGGACAGGGGACAGCCCCAGCATTTT. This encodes CASTQPRDRGQPQHF.